Sequencing of this T cell receptor beta chain was carried out in a study of Graves' ophthalmopathy and Graves' hyperthyroidism. Overall study results and limits: The model predicted progression of ophthalmopathy with a sensitivity of roughly 70%, and its specificity was about 73%. The blood repertoire also included most expanded thyroid clonotypes above 0.001 frequency.

CDR3 regions of TCR beta were amplified from RNA transcripts. After a first-round RT-PCR with HTBI primers, a second-round multiplex PCR was run. TCRdb itself ran the multiplex PCR reads through MiXCR, one entry per CDR3 protein. The sample includes roughly 300,000 distinct CDR3 sequences, roughly a sixth seen only once; the top ten take over 9%. The J segment lost 4 bases and the V segment lost 5 bases, leaving 17 bases of the junction unmatched. In germline, CDR1 is MNHEY, CDR2 SMNVEV (reference sequence). The CDR3 covers 17 residues. This clonotype was detected ten times or more. As yet, its antigen is unknown. PBMCs came from roughly 9.1 ml of fresh peripheral blood.

This TCR was sampled from an adult man with Graves' ophthalmopathy. Sequencing was performed on peripheral blood. The chain carries TRBV27 and TRBJ2-7; 7 bases line up with TRBD1. The DNA of the CDR3 is TGTGCCAGCAGTCCTGAAGTCCTAGGGACAGCGACGTACGAGCAGTACTTC. Its protein is CASSPEVLGTATYEQYF.